This T cell receptor beta chain originates from a study of spatial heterogeneity in lung cancer. At least ten counts were recorded for this clonotype. Time point specified: blood at routine non-recurrence follow-up after resection. Whole RNA, which was extracted from tumor, nontumor lung tissue or frozen PBMC, was sequenced without any cell sorting. CDR3 size: 13 residues. V dropped 5 bases and J dropped 6 bases, with 13 bases sitting between them. TCRdb fed the 5' RACE reads into MiXCR, producing one record per CDR3 protein. This table has some 110,000 distinct CDR3 sequences, more than 10% appearing once.

Source: PBMCs, taken at follow-up. The V and J genes are TRBV12-3 or TRBV12-4 and TRBJ1-2; D is unclear. The source is a male donor with early-stage non-small cell lung cancer. CDR3 residues: CASSRTGDDGYTF. CDR3 sequence (DNA): TGTGCCAGCAGTCGCACCGGGGATGATGGCTACACCTTC.